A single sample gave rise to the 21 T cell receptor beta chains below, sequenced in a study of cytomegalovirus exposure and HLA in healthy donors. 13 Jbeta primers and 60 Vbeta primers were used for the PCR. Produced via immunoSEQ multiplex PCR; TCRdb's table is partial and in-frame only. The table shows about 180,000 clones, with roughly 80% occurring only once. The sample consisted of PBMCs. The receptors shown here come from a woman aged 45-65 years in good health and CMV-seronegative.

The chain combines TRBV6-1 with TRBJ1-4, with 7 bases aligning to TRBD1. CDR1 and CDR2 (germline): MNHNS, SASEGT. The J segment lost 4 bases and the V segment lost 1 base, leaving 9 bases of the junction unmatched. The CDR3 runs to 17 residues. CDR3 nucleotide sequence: TGTGCCAGCAGTGAAGAAACAGGGGCATACCTTAATGAAAAACTGTTTTTT. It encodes CASSEETGAYLNEKLFF.

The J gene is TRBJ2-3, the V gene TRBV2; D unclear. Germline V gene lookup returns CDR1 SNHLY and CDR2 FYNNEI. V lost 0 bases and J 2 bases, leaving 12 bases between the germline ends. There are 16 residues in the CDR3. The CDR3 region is CASSEANMQATDTQYF. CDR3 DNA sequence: TGTGCCAGCAGTGAAGCTAATATGCAAGCCACAGATACGCAGTATTTT. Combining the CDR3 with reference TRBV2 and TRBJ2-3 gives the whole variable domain EPEVTQTPSHQVTQMGQEVILRCVPISNHLYFYWYRQILGQKVEFLVSFYNNEISEKSEIFDDQFSVERPDGSNFTLKIRSTKLEDSAMYFCASSEANMQATDTQYFGPGTRLTVL.

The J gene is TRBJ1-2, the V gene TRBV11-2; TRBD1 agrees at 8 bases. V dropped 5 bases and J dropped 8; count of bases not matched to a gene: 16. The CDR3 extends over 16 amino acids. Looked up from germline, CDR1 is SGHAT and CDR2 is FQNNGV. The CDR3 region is CASSRTMGQAAGGYTF. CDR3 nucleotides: TGTGCCAGCAGCCGCACTATGGGACAGGCCGCGGGGGGCTACACCTTC.

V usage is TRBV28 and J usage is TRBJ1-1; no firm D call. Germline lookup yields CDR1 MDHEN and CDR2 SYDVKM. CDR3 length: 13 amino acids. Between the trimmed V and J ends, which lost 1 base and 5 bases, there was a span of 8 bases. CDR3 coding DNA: TGTGCCAGCAGTTTATCCCCGGGAACTGAAGCTTTCTTT. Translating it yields CASSLSPGTEAFF.

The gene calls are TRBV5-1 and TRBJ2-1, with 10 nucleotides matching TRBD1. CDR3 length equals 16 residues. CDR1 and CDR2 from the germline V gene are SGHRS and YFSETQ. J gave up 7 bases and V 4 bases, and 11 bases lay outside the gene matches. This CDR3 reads CASSLTGQGGSNEQFF. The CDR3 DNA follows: TGCGCCAGCAGCCTCACCGGACAGGGGGGGTCGAATGAGCAGTTCTTC.

DNA of the CDR3: TGTGCCAGCAGTTTGGGGCTAGCGTCGAATGAGCAGTTCTTC. Its translation is CASSLGLASNEQFF. V is TRBV28 and J is TRBJ2-1; D perhaps matches TRBD2 (6 bases). The V end was cut by 3 bases, the J end by 7 bases, with 13 bases between. There are 14 residues in the CDR3. Germline CDR1 is MDHEN and CDR2 is SYDVKM.

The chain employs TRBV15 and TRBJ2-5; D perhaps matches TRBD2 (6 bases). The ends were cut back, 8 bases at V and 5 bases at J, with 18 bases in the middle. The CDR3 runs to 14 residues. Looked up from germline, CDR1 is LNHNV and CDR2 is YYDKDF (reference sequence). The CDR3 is CATQSSGKGETQYF. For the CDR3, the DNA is TGTGCCACCCAAAGTAGCGGAAAGGGGGAGACCCAGTACTTC. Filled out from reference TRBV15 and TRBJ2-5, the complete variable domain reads DAMVIQNPRYQVTQFGKPVTLSCSQTLNHNVMYWYQQKSSQAPKLLFHYYDKDFNNEADTPDNFQSRRPNTSFCFLDIRSPGLGDTAMYLCATQSSGKGETQYFGPGTRLLVL.

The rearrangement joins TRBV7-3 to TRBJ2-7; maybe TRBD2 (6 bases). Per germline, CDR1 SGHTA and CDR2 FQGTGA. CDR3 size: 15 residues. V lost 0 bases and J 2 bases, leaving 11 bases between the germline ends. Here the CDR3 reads CASSLTGTYAYEQYF. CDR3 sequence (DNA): TGTGCCAGCAGCTTAACGGGGACTTATGCCTACGAGCAGTACTTC.

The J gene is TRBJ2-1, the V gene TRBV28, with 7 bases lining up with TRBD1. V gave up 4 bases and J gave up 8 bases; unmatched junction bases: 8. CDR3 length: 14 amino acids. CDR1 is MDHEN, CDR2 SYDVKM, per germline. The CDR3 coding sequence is TGTGCCAGCAGTTACCCCCGGACAGGCTATGAGCAGTTCTTC. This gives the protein CASSYPRTGYEQFF. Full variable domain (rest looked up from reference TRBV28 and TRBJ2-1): DVKVTQSSRYLVKRTGEKVFLECVQDMDHENMFWYRQDPGLGLRLIYFSYDVKMKEKGDIPEGYSVSREKKERFSLILESASTNQTSMYLCASSYPRTGYEQFFGPGTRLTVL.

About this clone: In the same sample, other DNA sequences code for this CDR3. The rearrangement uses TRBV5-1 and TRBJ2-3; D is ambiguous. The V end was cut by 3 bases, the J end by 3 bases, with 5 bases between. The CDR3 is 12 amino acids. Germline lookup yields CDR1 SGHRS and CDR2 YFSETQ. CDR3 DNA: TGCGCCAGCAGCTCTTCGACAGATACGCAGTATTTT. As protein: CASSSSTDTQYF.

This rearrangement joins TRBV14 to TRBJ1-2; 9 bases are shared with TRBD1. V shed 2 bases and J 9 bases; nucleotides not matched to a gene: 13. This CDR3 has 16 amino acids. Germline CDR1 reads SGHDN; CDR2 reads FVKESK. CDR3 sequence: CASSQSGGTGSSRYTF. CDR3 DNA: TGTGCCAGCAGCCAATCCGGTGGGACAGGGTCGTCCCGCTACACCTTC.

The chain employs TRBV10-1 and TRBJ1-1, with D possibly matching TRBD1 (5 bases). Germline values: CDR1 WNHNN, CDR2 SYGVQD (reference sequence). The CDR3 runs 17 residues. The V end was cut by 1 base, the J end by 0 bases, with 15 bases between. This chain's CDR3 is CASSEWGEWLMNTEAFF. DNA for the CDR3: TGCGCCAGCAGTGAGTGGGGGGAATGGTTAATGAACACTGAAGCTTTCTTT.

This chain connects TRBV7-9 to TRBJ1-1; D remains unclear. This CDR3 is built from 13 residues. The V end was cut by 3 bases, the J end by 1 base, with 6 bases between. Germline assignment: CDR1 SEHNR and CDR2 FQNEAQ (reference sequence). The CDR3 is CASSFGENTEAFF. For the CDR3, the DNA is TGTGCCAGCAGCTTCGGGGAGAACACTGAAGCTTTCTTT.

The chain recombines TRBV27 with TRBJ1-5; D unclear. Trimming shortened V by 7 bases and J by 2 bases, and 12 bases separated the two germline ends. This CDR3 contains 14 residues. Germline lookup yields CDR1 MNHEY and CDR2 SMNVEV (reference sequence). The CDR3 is CASIIGKRNQPQHF. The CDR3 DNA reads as TGTGCCAGCATAATCGGGAAGCGCAATCAGCCCCAGCATTTT.

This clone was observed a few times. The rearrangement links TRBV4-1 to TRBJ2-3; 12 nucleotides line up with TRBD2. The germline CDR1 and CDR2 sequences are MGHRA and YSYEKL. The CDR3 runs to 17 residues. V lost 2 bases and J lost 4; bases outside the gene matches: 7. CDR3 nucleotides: TGCGCCAGCAGCCAACTAGCGGGAGGGCCCCCCGCAGATACGCAGTATTTT. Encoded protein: CASSQLAGGPPADTQYF.

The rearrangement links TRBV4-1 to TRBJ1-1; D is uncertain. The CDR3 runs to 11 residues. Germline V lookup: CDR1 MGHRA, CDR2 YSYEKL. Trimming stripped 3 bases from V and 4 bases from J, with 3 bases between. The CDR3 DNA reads TGCGCCAGCAGCCATATCACTGAAGCTTTCTTT. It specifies CASSHITEAFF.

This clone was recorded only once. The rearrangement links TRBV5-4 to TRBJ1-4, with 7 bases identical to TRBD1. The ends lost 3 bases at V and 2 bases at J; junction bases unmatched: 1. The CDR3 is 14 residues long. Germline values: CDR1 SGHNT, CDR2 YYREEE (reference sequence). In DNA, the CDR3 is TGTGCCAGCAGCTGGGGACAGACTAATGAAAAACTGTTTTTT. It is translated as CASSWGQTNEKLFF.

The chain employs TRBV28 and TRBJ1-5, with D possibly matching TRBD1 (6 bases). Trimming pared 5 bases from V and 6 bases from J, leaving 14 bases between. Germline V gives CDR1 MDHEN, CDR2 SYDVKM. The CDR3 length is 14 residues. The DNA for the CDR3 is TGTGCCAGCAGTCCCTACCTACAGGGTCAGCCCCAGCATTTT. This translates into CASSPYLQGQPQHF.

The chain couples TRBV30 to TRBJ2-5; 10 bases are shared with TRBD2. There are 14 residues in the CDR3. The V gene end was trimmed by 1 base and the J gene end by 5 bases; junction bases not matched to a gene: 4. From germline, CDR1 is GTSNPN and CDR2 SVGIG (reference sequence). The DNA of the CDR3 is TGTGCCTGGAGTGCGAAGCGGGAGGGGGAGACCCAGTACTTC. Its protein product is CAWSAKREGETQYF.

CDR3 bases: TGTGCCAGCAGCAAAGCGCGCGGGGACAGGGCTGGTGGCTACACCTTC. Its translation: CASSKARGDRAGGYTF. This sequence joins TRBV21-1 and TRBJ1-2; the table gives TRBD1 as D, unverified against the DNA. TRBV21-1 is termed a pseudogene. This CDR3 has 16 residues.

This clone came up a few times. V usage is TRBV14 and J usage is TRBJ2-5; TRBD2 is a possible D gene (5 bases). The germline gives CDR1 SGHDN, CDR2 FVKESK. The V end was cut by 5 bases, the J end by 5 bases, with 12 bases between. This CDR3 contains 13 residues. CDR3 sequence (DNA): TGTGCCAGCAGCTCCGGGGTTTGGGAGACCCAGTACTTC. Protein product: CASSSGVWETQYF.